The 2 T cell receptor beta chains reported below all come from one sample, sequenced in a study of cytomegalovirus exposure and HLA in healthy donors (dated by TCRdb to 2017 to 2019). Library method: the immunoSEQ multiplex PCR assay. For the multiplex PCR, a mixture combining 60 forward primers for TCR Vbeta segments and 13 reverse primers for TCR Jbeta segments was used. The source is immuneACCESS, and TCRdb retained only in-frame sequences with V and J called. Part of the clones is not carried over; for the studies checked, unresolved V genes explain less than half of this, and the remainder is unexplained. The sample table records 85,000 to 120,000 clones; roughly four fifths of these occur just once. 3.5% to 4% of the sample is taken by the ten largest. The sequencing sample was made of PBMCs. All receptors come from a man aged 60 to 75 in good health and CMV-seronegative.

V and J are TRBV4-2 and TRBJ1-3, with D perhaps matching TRBD1 (5 bases). Between the trimmed V and J ends, which lost 1 base and 3 bases, there was a span of 10 bases. The length of the CDR3 is 15 residues. CDR1 and CDR2 from the germline V gene are LGHNA and YNFKEQ. The CDR3 DNA sequence: TGTGCCAGCAGCCAAGGGGGCGCGAGTGGAAACACCATATATTTT. Translation gives CASSQGGASGNTIYF.

The chain carries TRBV7-9 and TRBJ2-7; TRBD1 aligns across 8 bases. Germline CDR1 reads SEHNR; CDR2 reads FQNEAQ (reference sequence). This CDR3 is 18 amino acids long. Trimming at V came to 0 bases and at J to 2 bases, leaving 12 bases not matched to a gene. The CDR3 bases are TGTGCCAGCAGCTTAGCGGATTTTAGGACAGGGTTTACCTACGAGCAGTACTTC. Translated, it gives CASSLADFRTGFTYEQYF. The full variable domain, rest sourced from reference TRBV7-9 and TRBJ2-7, is DTGVSQNPRHKITKRGQNVTFRCDPISEHNRLYWYRQTLGQGPEFLTYFQNEAQLEKSRLLSDRFSAERPKGSFSTLEIQRTEQGDSAMYLCASSLADFRTGFTYEQYFGPGTRLTVT.